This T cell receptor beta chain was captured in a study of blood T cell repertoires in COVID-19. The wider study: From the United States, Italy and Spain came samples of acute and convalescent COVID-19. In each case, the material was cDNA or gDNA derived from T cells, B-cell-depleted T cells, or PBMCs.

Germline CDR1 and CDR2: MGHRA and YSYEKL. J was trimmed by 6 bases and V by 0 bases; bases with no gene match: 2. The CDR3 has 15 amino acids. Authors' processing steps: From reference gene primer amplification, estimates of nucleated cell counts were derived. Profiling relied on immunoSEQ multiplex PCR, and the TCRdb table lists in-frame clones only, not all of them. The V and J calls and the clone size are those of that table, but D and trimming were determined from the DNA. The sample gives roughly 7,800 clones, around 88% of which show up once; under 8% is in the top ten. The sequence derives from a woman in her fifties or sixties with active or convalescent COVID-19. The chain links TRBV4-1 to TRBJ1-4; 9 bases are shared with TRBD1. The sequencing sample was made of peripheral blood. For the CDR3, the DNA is TGCGCCAGCAGCCAAGATGGGACAGGGCATGAAAAACTGTTTTTT. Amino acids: CASSQDGTGHEKLFF.